These 25 T cell receptor beta chains were sequenced from one sample in a study of blood T cell repertoires in COVID-19. The protocol was immunoSEQ multiplex PCR, while the TCRdb copy is restricted to in-frame clones and leaves out a portion. The sample lists about 270,000 clones; over 80% were seen once. The sample consisted of PBMCs or T cells enriched from blood (not recorded which). These TCRs come from a woman in her twenties or thirties with acute COVID-19.

This chain uses TRBV5-1 with TRBJ2-7, with 9 bases fitting TRBD1. V lost 4 bases, J lost 5 bases, and 7 bases stayed unmatched. Per germline, CDR1 SGHRS and CDR2 YFSETQ. The CDR3 consists of 14 residues. CDR3 bases: TGCGCCAGCAGCGCTGGGGACAGGGCGGACGAGCAGTACTTC. Translation gives CASSAGDRADEQYF.

The rearrangement uses TRBV7-9 and TRBJ2-3; tentatively, D is TRBD2 (6 bases). This CDR3 spans 16 amino acids. V dropped 1 base and J dropped 2 bases, with 13 bases sitting between them. CDR1 is SEHNR and CDR2 is FQNEAQ in the germline V gene (reference sequence). This CDR3 reads CASSLEGLAFTDTQYF. The DNA of the CDR3 is TGTGCCAGCAGCTTAGAGGGGCTAGCGTTCACAGATACGCAGTATTTT.

The chain couples TRBV29-1 to TRBJ2-3, with D perhaps TRBD1 (5 bases). In germline, CDR1 is SQVTM, CDR2 ANQGSEA. The CDR3 totals 13 residues. Between the trimmed V and J ends, which lost 6 bases and 2 bases, there was a span of 12 bases. This CDR3 reads CSVPRAPTDTQYF. Written as DNA, the CDR3 is TGCAGCGTCCCCAGGGCCCCCACAGATACGCAGTATTTT.

This clone showed up just a few times. This chain uses TRBV10-2 with TRBJ1-1, with TRBD1 matching over 7 bases. The CDR3 extends over 14 amino acids. The V gene's germline CDR1 is WSHSY and CDR2 SAAADI. Trimming took 2 bases from V and 2 from J; bases not matched to a gene: 2. The CDR3 region has the DNA TGCGCCAGCAGTGAGGACAGGGCTAACACTGAAGCTTTCTTT. It codes for CASSEDRANTEAFF.

This chain connects TRBV18 to TRBJ2-2; 7 bases map to TRBD1. With V trimmed by 0 bases and J by 4 bases, 5 bases remained unmatched. The germline V gene has CDR1 KGHSH and CDR2 LQKENI. The CDR3 totals 16 residues. The CDR3: CASSPPQGQATGELFF. The CDR3, as DNA: TGTGCCAGCTCACCACCTCAAGGACAGGCCACCGGGGAGCTGTTTTTT.

The chain links TRBV28 to TRBJ1-1, with 8 bases fitting TRBD1. There are 15 residues in the CDR3. In germline, CDR1 is MDHEN, CDR2 SYDVKM. The ends lost 4 bases at V and 2 bases at J; junction bases unmatched: 6. CDR3 region: CASSSPGGINTEAFF. As DNA, the CDR3 is TGTGCCAGCAGTTCGCCAGGGGGCATTAACACTGAAGCTTTCTTT. Full variable domain (rest looked up from reference TRBV28 and TRBJ1-1): DVKVTQSSRYLVKRTGEKVFLECVQDMDHENMFWYRQDPGLGLRLIYFSYDVKMKEKGDIPEGYSVSREKKERFSLILESASTNQTSMYLCASSSPGGINTEAFFGQGTRLTVV.

The CDR3 is CAGRGGNTEAFF. The CDR3 nucleotides are TGTGCCGGAAGGGGCGGGAATACTGAAGCTTTCTTT. The rearrangement joins TRBV12-3 or TRBV12-4 to TRBJ1-1, with a possible D match to TRBD1 (5 bases). V lost 11 bases and J 5 bases, leaving 15 bases between the germline ends. The CDR3 sequence is 12 residues long.

The rearrangement uses TRBV12-1 and TRBJ1-6; no DNA check was done on the table's D call, TRBD1. TRBV12-1 is noted as a pseudogene. There are 20 residues in the CDR3. The CDR3 protein is CASSFGSGDRVATTPPPLHF. CDR3 sequence (DNA): TGTGCCAGCAGCTTTGGGTCCGGGGACAGGGTCGCTACTACCCCTCCACCCCTCCACTTT.

The chain joins TRBV11-2 to TRBJ1-6, with a tentative D call TRBD1 (5 bases). The germline V gene has CDR1 SGHAT and CDR2 FQNNGV. CDR3 length: 14 residues. Trimming removed 1 base from V and 6 bases from J, with 7 bases in between. CDR3 sequence: CASSLGQTNSPLHF. The CDR3, as DNA: TGTGCCAGCAGCTTAGGACAGACTAATTCACCCCTCCACTTT.

The chain joins TRBV19 to TRBJ1-5; perhaps TRBD1 as D (6 bases). The CDR3 has 14 amino acids. CDR1 and CDR2 from the germline V gene are LNHDA and SQIVND (reference sequence). V dropped 8 bases and J dropped 4 bases, with 15 bases sitting between them. The CDR3 DNA is TGTGCCAGTCTCCCGGGGGGCAAAAATCAGCCCCAGCATTTT. It codes for CASLPGGKNQPQHF.

The CDR3 DNA reads as TGTGCCAGTAGTTCCGACAGATTAGAGACGACCCAGTACTTC. Translation gives CASSSDRLETTQYF. V and J are TRBV19 and TRBJ2-5, with D possibly matching TRBD1 (5 bases). CDR3 length: 14 residues. Germline CDR1 is LNHDA and CDR2 is SQIVND (reference sequence). Trimming stripped 5 bases from V and 7 bases from J, with 17 bases between.

The chain couples TRBV4-1 to TRBJ2-3, with D possibly matching TRBD2 (6 bases). Germline V lookup: CDR1 MGHRA, CDR2 YSYEKL. Trimming cost V 4 bases and J 6 bases, with 17 bases left between them. This CDR3 comprises 15 residues. The CDR3 nucleotides are TGCGCCAGCAGCCCCCGGGACTCTTACCCGGATACGCAGTATTTT. Its translation is CASSPRDSYPDTQYF.

V and J are TRBV7-9 and TRBJ1-2; weak D call: TRBD1 (5 bases). Trimming removed 4 bases at V and 4 bases at J, with 16 bases between. CDR3 size: 15 residues. Germline V lookup: CDR1 SEHNR, CDR2 FQNEAQ (reference sequence). The CDR3, as DNA: TGTGCCAGCAGCTCAGCAATAACAGGTTTCTATGGCTACACCTTC. It is translated as CASSSAITGFYGYTF.

This chain joins TRBV24-1 and TRBJ1-1, with 7 bases identical to TRBD1. The V gene end was trimmed by 2 bases and the J gene end by 8 bases; junction bases not matched to a gene: 7. Germline loops: CDR1 KGHDR, CDR2 SFDVKD. The CDR3 has 14 amino acids. DNA of the CDR3: TGTGCCACCAGTGATTCACTGCAGGGGGACGAAGCTTTCTTT. This codes for CATSDSLQGDEAFF.

This clone was seen just once. The J gene is TRBJ1-2, the V gene TRBV19; 8 bases fit TRBD1. V was pared by 0 bases and J by 6 bases, with 9 bases of the junction left unmatched. Germline assignment: CDR1 LNHDA and CDR2 SQIVND (reference sequence). The CDR3 length is 16 residues. In nucleotides, the CDR3 is TGTGCCAGTAGTATAGATCTATTGGGACAGGCTGATGGCTACACCTTC. This encodes CASSIDLLGQADGYTF.

The genes are TRBV7-9 and TRBJ1-5, with 10 positions matching TRBD1. Germline V gene lookup returns CDR1 SEHNR and CDR2 FQNEAQ (reference sequence). The CDR3 runs 15 residues. The trim removed 3 bases at V and 7 bases at J, leaving 6 bases unmatched. The CDR3 spells CASSFGQGEGQPQHF. In nucleotides, the CDR3 is TGTGCCAGCAGCTTCGGACAGGGGGAAGGGCAGCCCCAGCATTTT.

This clone was seen more than once but under ten times. The chain uses TRBV7-9 and TRBJ2-7, with D possibly TRBD1 on 5 matching bases. The length of the CDR3 is 12 residues. Trimming took off 5 bases at V and 5 bases at J, with 10 bases between the two ends. CDR1 SEHNR and CDR2 FQNEAQ come from the germline V gene (reference sequence). CDR3: CASSLSRDEQYF. CDR3 in DNA: TGTGCCAGCAGCCTAAGCAGGGACGAGCAGTACTTC.

This chain joins TRBV29-1 and TRBJ1-5; 8 bases align to TRBD1. V lost 7 bases, J lost 4 bases, and 3 bases stayed unmatched. CDR1 and CDR2 from the germline V gene are SQVTM and ANQGSEA. This CDR3 has 12 residues. CDR3 region: CSARTGNQPQHF. The DNA of the CDR3 is TGCAGCGCCAGGACAGGGAATCAGCCCCAGCATTTT. Combining the CDR3 with reference TRBV29-1 and TRBJ1-5 gives the whole variable domain SAVISQKPSRDICQRGTSLTIQCQVDSQVTMMFWYRQQPGQSLTLIATANQGSEATYESGFVIDKFPISRPNLTFSTLTVSNMSPEDSSIYLCSARTGNQPQHFGDGTRLSIL.

The chain links TRBV12-1 to TRBJ1-2. TRBV12-1 is shown as a pseudogene. The CDR3 extends over 14 amino acids. The CDR3 loop is CASSPGGSRYGYTF. In DNA, the CDR3 is TGTGCCAGCAGCCCCGGGGGGTCACGCTATGGCTACACCTTC.

V is TRBV18 and J is TRBJ2-4; perhaps TRBD2 as D (7 bases). The CDR3 spans 12 residues. V shed 3 bases and J shed 16 bases, with 16 bases lying between them. The germline V gene encodes CDR1 KGHSH and CDR2 LQKENI. Here the CDR3 DNA reads TGTGCCAGCTCACCCGACCGCGGGGGCTTTTACTTC. This sequence encodes CASSPDRGGFYF.

The V gene is TRBV28, the J gene TRBJ2-7; D is perhaps TRBD2 (5 bases). This CDR3 spans 14 amino acids. CDR1 and CDR2 from the germline V gene are MDHEN and SYDVKM. V was shortened by 2 bases and J by 1 base, with 9 bases between the two germline ends. The chain's CDR3 is CASSLPRGSYEQYF. The CDR3 region has the DNA TGTGCCAGCAGTTTACCCCGAGGGTCCTACGAGCAGTACTTC.

The V call is TRBV29-1, the J call TRBJ2-3; maybe TRBD2 (5 bases). CDR1 and CDR2 from the germline V gene are SQVTM and ANQGSEA. The CDR3 consists of 14 residues. V lost 6 bases to trimming and J lost 4 bases, with 17 bases between them. CDR3 in amino acids: CSVDLGGLADTQYF. CDR3 sequence (DNA): TGCAGCGTGGACCTTGGAGGTTTGGCAGATACGCAGTATTTT.

CDR3 sequence (DNA): TGTGCCAGCAGTGACTCAGGAGGGTTCGATGAGCAGTTCTTC. Translating gives CASSDSGGFDEQFF. The chain links TRBV6-4 to TRBJ2-1, with D tentatively TRBD2 (6 bases). The CDR3 runs 14 residues. CDR1 MRHNA and CDR2 SNTAGT come from the germline V gene. Trimming removed 0 bases from V and 8 bases from J, with 11 bases in between.

J is TRBJ2-7 and V is TRBV5-1; D possibly corresponds to TRBD2 (5 bases). Germline CDR1 and CDR2: SGHRS and YFSETQ. The CDR3 sequence is 14 residues long. The V end lost 7 bases, the J end lost 2 bases, and 16 bases lay between the germline ends. The CDR3 region is CASLPGVSTYEQYF. In nucleotides, the CDR3 is TGCGCCAGCCTTCCCGGGGTAAGCACCTACGAGCAGTACTTC.

The chain's CDR3 is CASSSNAVVDEAFF. CDR3 nucleotides: TGTGCCAGCAGCTCCAATGCGGTTGTAGATGAAGCTTTCTTT. V usage is TRBV5-4 and J usage is TRBJ1-1; D ambiguous. This CDR3 has 14 residues. Between the trimmed V and J ends, which lost 3 bases and 7 bases, there was a span of 16 bases. The germline gives CDR1 SGHNT, CDR2 YYREEE (reference sequence). Full variable domain (outside the CDR3, taken from reference TRBV5-4 and TRBJ1-1): ETGVTQSPTHLIKTRGQQVTLRCSSQSGHNTVSWYQQALGQGPQFIFQYYREEENGRGNFPPRFSGLQFPNYSSELNVNALELDDSALYLCASSSNAVVDEAFFGQGTRLTVV.